The 8 T cell receptor beta chains below come from one sample, sequenced in a study of blood T cell repertoires in COVID-19. Method: immunoSEQ multiplex PCR; TCRdb's copy keeps in-frame clones and lacks some. The sample includes roughly 200,000 clones, about 86% of them seen just once. The sequencing sample was made of peripheral blood. The source is a man between 60 and 75 years old who had recovered from COVID-19.

The V and J genes are TRBV7-2 and TRBJ1-3; D not resolved. The V end was cut by 6 bases, the J end by 4 bases, with 13 bases between. CDR1 is SGHTA and CDR2 is FQGNSA in the germline V gene. The CDR3 runs 14 residues. CDR3 in amino acids: CASSSSQAGNTIYF. In nucleotides, the CDR3 is TGTGCCAGCAGTTCCTCCCAGGCAGGAAACACCATATATTTT.

The genes are TRBV10-1 and TRBJ1-5, with TRBD1 matching over 9 bases. V shed 6 bases, J shed 9 bases, and the junction held 15 bases outside the gene matches. CDR1 WNHNN and CDR2 SYGVQD come from the germline V gene (reference sequence). This CDR3 has 16 residues. This chain's CDR3 is CASSPTGTGRSWPQHF. The DNA for the CDR3 is TGCGCCAGCAGCCCTACCGGGACAGGGCGATCGTGGCCCCAGCATTTT.

The CDR3 DNA reads as TGCGCCAGCAGCTTGGTTCCCGGACTAACCCAAGAGACCCAGTACTTC. It yields the protein CASSLVPGLTQETQYF. The V and J genes are TRBV5-1 and TRBJ2-5, with D possibly TRBD2 on 6 matching bases. Per the germline V gene, CDR1 is SGHRS and CDR2 is YFSETQ. The CDR3 sequence is 16 residues long. V was shortened by 0 bases and J by 1 base, with 13 bases between the two germline ends.

The J gene is TRBJ1-5, the V gene TRBV10-2, with 7 bases fitting TRBD1. The length of the CDR3 is 14 residues. V shed 4 bases and J 4 bases; nucleotides not matched to a gene: 4. CDR1 is WSHSY, CDR2 SAAADI, per germline. The CDR3 region is CASSGPDRNQPQHF. CDR3 sequence (DNA): TGCGCCAGCAGTGGCCCGGACAGGAATCAGCCCCAGCATTTT.

V usage is TRBV4-2 and J usage is TRBJ1-2; no firm D call. Germline values: CDR1 LGHNA, CDR2 YNFKEQ. The CDR3 length is 15 residues. Trimming took 4 bases from V and 1 from J, leaving 13 bases between them. CDR3 DNA: TGTGCCAGCAGCCTTAAAACTGCGGGTAACTATGGCTACACCTTC. Encoded protein: CASSLKTAGNYGYTF.

The gene calls are TRBV7-9 and TRBJ2-5, with D possibly being TRBD2 (5 bases). The CDR3 length is 14 residues. The germline CDR1 and CDR2 sequences are SEHNR and FQNEAQ (reference sequence). V was shortened by 5 bases and J by 2 bases, with 12 bases between the two germline ends. The CDR3, as DNA: TGTGCCAGCAGCGGTTGGAGGTTGCAAGAGACCCAGTACTTC. Its protein is CASSGWRLQETQYF.

This chain links TRBV11-2 with TRBJ2-3, with 10 bases fitting TRBD2. The CDR3 contains 19 residues. CDR1 SGHAT and CDR2 FQNNGV come from the germline V gene. V shed 0 bases and J 1 base; nucleotides not matched to a gene: 10. Here the CDR3 reads CASSLEPFWSGGGTDTQYF. The CDR3 DNA follows: TGTGCCAGCAGCTTAGAACCCTTCTGGAGCGGGGGGGGCACAGATACGCAGTATTTT.

The chain carries TRBV9 and TRBJ2-3; TRBD2 matches at 9 bases. Germline CDR1 reads SGDLS; CDR2 reads YYNGEE. Trimming took 0 bases from V and 6 from J; bases not matched to a gene: 11. The CDR3 runs to 17 residues. In nucleotides, the CDR3 is TGTGCCAGCAGCGTAGAGCCTAGCGGGATTTTTGCTGATACGCAGTATTTT. The encoded protein is CASSVEPSGIFADTQYF. Looking up the rest from reference TRBV9 and TRBJ2-3 gives the full variable domain: DSGVTQTPKHLITATGQRVTLRCSPRSGDLSVYWYQQSLDQGLQFLIQYYNGEERAKGNILERFSAQQFPDLHSELNLSSLELGDSALYFCASSVEPSGIFADTQYFGPGTRLTVL.